The present TCR beta chain was sequenced within a study of PD-L1 blockade in urothelial cancer. Across the study: A median of approximately 150,000 T cells was found in the blood samples.

The assay was immunoSEQ multiplex PCR, and TCRdb's table has in-frame clones only and misses some. The sample records around 53,000 clones, 84% being singletons. CDR1 is KGHSH, CDR2 LQKENI, per germline. This CDR3 is 15 amino acids long. V lost 5 bases and J 1 base, leaving 11 bases between the germline ends. Comments on this clone: Its target is not known.

Study-level results: Expansion of tumor-associated blood clones at 3 weeks was greater in durable-benefit patients.

The source material was PBMCs, sampled around atezolizumab (anti-PD-L1) treatment. The genes are TRBV18 and TRBJ2-2; the D gene is possibly TRBD2 (5 bases). The source is a man aged 35-49 years with urothelial cancer. In DNA, the CDR3 is TGTGCCAGCTCAGGAAGGGCGGGGAACACCGGGGAGCTGTTTTTT. Encoded protein: CASSGRAGNTGELFF.